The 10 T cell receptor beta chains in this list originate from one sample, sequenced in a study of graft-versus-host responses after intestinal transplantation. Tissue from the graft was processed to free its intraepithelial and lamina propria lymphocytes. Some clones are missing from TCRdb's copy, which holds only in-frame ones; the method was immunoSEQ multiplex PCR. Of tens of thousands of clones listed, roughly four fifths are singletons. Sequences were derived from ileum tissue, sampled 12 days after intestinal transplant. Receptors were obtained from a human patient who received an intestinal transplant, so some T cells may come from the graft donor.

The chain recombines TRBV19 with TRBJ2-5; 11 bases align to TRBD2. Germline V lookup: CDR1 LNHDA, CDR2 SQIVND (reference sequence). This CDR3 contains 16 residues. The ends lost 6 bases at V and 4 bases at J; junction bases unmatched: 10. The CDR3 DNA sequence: TGTGCCAGTAGGAGGATAGGACTAGCGGGCCCAGAGACCCAGTACTTC. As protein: CASRRIGLAGPETQYF.

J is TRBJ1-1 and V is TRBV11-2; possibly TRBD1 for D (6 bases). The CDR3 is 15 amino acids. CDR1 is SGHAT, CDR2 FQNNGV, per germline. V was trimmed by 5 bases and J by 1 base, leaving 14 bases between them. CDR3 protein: CASSTGGAGNTEAFF. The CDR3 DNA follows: TGTGCCAGCAGCACTGGGGGGGCCGGGAACACTGAAGCTTTCTTT.

CDR3 amino acids: CASSLGQTFTEAFF. CDR3 nucleotides: TGTGCCAGCAGCTTGGGACAAACCTTCACTGAAGCTTTCTTT. This chain links TRBV7-2 with TRBJ1-1, with D possibly being TRBD1 (6 bases). The CDR3 runs to 14 residues. From germline, CDR1 is SGHTA and CDR2 FQGNSA. Trimming removed 3 bases at V and 4 bases at J, with 12 bases between.

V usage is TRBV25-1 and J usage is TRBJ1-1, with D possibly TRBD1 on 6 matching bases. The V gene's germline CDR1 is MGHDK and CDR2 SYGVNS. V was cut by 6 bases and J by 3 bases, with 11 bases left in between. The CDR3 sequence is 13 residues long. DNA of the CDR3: TGTGCCAGCAGGAGGGGGTTTTACACTGAAGCTTTCTTT. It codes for CASRRGFYTEAFF.

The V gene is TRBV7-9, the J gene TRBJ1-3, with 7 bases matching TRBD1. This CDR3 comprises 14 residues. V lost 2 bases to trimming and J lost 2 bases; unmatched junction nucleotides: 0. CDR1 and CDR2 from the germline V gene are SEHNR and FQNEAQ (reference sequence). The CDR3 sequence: CASSLTGAGNTIYF. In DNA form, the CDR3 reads TGTGCCAGCAGCTTAACAGGGGCTGGAAACACCATATATTTT.

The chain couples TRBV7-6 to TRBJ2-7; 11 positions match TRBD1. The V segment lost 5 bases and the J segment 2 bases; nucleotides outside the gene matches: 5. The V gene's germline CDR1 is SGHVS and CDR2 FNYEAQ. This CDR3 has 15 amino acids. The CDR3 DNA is TGTGCCAGCAGCATCGGACAGGGGGCCACCTACGAGCAGTACTTC. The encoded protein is CASSIGQGATYEQYF.

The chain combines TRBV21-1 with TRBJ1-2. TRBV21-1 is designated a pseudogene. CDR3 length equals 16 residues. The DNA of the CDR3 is TGTGCCAGCATTTTTTTTCGGTGTAGGAGAGACTATGGCTACACCTTC. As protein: CASIFFRCRRDYGYTF.

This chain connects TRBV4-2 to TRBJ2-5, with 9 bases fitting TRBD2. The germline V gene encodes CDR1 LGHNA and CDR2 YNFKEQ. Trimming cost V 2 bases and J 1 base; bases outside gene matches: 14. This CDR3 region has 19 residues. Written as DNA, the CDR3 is TGTGCCAGCAGCCAACCTCGTTGGGTTAGCGGGGGCCTCCAAGAGACCCAGTACTTC. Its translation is CASSQPRWVSGGLQETQYF.

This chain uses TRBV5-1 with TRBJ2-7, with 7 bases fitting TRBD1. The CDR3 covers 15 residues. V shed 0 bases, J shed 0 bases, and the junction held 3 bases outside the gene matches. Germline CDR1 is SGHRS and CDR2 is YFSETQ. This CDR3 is CASSLGGQISYEQYF. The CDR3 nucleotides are TGCGCCAGCAGCTTGGGGGGACAGATCTCCTACGAGCAGTACTTC.

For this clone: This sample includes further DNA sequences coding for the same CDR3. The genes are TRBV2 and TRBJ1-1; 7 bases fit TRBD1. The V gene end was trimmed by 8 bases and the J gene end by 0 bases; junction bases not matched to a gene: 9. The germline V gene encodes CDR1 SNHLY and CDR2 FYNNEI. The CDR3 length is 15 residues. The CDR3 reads CASPGQETVNTEAFF. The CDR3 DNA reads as TGTGCCAGCCCCGGACAGGAGACAGTGAACACTGAAGCTTTCTTT.